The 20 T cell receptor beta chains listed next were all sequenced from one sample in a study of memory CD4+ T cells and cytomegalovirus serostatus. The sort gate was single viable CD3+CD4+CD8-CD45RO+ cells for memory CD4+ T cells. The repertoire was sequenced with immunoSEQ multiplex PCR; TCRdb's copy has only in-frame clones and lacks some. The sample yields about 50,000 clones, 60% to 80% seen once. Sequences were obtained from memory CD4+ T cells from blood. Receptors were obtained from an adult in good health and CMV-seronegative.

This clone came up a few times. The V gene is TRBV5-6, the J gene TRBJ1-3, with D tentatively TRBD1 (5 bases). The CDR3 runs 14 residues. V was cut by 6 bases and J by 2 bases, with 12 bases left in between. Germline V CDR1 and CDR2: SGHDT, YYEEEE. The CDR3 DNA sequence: TGTGCCAGCACCATCTGGGGGACTGGAAACACCATATATTTT. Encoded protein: CASTIWGTGNTIYF.

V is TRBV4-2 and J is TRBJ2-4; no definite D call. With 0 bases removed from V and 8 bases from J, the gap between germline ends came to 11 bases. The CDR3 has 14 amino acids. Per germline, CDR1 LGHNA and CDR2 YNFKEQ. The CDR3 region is CASSQDPASDIQYF. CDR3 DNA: TGTGCCAGCAGCCAAGATCCAGCATCCGACATTCAGTACTTC.

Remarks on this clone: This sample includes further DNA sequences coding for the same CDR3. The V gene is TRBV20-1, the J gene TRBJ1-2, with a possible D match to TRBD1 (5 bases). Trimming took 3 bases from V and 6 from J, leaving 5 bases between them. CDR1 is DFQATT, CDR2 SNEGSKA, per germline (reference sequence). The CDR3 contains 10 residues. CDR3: CSASRDGYTF. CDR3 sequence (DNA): TGCAGTGCTAGCAGGGATGGCTACACCTTC.

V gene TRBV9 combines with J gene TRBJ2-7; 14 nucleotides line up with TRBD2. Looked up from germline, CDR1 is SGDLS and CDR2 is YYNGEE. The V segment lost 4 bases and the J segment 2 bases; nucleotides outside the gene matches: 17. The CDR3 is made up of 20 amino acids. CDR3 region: CASSPGTSGGITPTPYEQYF. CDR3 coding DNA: TGTGCCAGCAGCCCCGGGACTAGCGGGGGAATCACTCCTACTCCCTACGAGCAGTACTTC.

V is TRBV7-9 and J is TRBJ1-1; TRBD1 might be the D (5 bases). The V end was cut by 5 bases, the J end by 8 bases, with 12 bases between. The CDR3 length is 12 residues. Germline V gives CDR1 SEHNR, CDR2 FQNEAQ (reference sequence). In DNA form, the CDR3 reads TGTGCCAGCAGCCCGCGGGGCACCGAAGCTTTCTTT. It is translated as CASSPRGTEAFF.

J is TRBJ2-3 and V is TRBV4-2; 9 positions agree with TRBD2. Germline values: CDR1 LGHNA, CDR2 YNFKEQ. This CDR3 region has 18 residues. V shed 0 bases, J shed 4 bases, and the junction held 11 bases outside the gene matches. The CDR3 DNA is TGTGCCAGCAGCCAAGATCCCCCCCCGCGGGGGGGCGCAGATACGCAGTATTTT. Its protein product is CASSQDPPPRGGADTQYF.

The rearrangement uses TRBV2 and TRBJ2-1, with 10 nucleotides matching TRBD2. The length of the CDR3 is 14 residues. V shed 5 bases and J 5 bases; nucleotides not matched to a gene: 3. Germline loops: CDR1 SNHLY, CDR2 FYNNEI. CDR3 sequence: CASSRLAGNNEQFF. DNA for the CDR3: TGTGCCAGCAGTCGACTAGCGGGTAACAATGAGCAGTTCTTC. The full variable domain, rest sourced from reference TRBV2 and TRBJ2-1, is EPEVTQTPSHQVTQMGQEVILRCVPISNHLYFYWYRQILGQKVEFLVSFYNNEISEKSEIFDDQFSVERPDGSNFTLKIRSTKLEDSAMYFCASSRLAGNNEQFFGPGTRLTVL.

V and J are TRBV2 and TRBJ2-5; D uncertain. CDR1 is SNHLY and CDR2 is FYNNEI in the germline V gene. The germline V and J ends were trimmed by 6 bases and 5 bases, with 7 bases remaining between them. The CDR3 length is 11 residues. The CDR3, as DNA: TGTGCCAGCAGAGGTGGGGAGACCCAGTACTTC. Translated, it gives CASRGGETQYF.

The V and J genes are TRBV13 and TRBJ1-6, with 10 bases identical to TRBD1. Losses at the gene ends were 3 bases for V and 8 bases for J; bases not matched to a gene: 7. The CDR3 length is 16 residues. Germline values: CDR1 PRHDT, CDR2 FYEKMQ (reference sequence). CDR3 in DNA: TGTGCCAGCAGCTTGGCCGGGACAGGGGCGGATTCACCCCTCCACTTT. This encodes CASSLAGTGADSPLHF.

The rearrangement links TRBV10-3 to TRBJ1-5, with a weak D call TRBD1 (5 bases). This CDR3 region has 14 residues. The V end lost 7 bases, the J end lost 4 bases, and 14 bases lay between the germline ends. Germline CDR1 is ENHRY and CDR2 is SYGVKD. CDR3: CAITSDSLNQPQHF. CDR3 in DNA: TGTGCCATCACTTCCGACAGCCTAAATCAGCCCCAGCATTTT.

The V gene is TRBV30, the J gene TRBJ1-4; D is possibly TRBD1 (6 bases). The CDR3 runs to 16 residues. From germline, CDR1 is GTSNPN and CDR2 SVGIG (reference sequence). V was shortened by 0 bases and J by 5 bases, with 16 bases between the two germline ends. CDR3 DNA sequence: TGTGCCTGGAGTGTTGGTAATATCAGGGGAAATGAAAAACTGTTTTTT. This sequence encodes CAWSVGNIRGNEKLFF.

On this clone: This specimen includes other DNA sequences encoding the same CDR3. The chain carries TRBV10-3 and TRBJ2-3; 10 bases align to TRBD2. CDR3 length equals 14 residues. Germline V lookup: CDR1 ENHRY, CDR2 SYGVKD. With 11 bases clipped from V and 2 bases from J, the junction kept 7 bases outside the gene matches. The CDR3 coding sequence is TGTGCCTCTAGGACTAGCGGCCCCACAGATACGCAGTATTTT. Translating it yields CASRTSGPTDTQYF.

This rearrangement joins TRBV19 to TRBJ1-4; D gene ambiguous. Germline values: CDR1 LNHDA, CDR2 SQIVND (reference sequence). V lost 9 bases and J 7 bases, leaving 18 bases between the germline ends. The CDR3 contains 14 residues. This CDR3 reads CASTDTEFSEKLFF. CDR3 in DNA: TGTGCCAGCACAGACACCGAGTTTAGTGAAAAACTGTTTTTT.

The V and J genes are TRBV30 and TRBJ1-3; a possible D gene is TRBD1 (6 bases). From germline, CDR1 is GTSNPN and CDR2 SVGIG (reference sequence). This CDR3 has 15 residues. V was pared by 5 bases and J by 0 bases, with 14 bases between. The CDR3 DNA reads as TGTGCCTGGCTTGATTGGGGGCTCTCTGGAAACACCATATATTTT. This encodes CAWLDWGLSGNTIYF.

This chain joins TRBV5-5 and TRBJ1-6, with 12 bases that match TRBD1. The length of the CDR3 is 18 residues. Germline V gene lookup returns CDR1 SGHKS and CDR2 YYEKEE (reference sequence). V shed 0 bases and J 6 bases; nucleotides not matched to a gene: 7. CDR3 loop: CASSLGPGQGAFNSPLHF. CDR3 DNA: TGTGCCAGCAGCTTGGGACCGGGACAGGGGGCATTTAATTCACCCCTCCACTTT.

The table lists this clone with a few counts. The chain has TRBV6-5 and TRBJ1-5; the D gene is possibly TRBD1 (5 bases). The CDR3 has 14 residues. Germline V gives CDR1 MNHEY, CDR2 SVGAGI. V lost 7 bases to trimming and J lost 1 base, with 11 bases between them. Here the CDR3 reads CASMGGGSNQPQHF. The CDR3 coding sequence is TGTGCCAGCATGGGGGGAGGGAGCAATCAGCCCCAGCATTTT.

CDR3 amino acids: CASSPRLNEKLFF. DNA of the CDR3: TGTGCCAGCAGTCCAAGGTTAAATGAAAAACTGTTTTTT. The chain recombines TRBV27 with TRBJ1-4; no reliable D call. Trimming took 5 bases from V and 5 from J, leaving 9 bases between them. CDR3 size: 13 residues. Germline CDR1 is MNHEY and CDR2 is SMNVEV (reference sequence).

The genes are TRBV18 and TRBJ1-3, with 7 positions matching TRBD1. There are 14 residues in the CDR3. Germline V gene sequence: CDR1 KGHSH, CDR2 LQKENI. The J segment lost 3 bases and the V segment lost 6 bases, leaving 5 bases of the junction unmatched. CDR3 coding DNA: TGTGCCAGCTCTACCGACAGGGTTGGAAACACCATATATTTT. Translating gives CASSTDRVGNTIYF. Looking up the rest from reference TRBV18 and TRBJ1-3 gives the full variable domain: NAGVMQNPRHLVRRRGQEARLRCSPMKGHSHVYWYRQLPEEGLKFMVYLQKENIIDESGMPKERFSAEFPKEGPSILRIQQVVRGDSAAYFCASSTDRVGNTIYFGEGSWLTVV.

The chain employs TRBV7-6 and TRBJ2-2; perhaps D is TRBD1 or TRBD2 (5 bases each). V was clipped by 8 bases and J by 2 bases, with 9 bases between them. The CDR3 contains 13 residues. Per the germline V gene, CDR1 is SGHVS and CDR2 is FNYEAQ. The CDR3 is CASSGANTGELFF. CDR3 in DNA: TGTGCCAGCTCCGGGGCCAACACCGGGGAGCTGTTTTTT.

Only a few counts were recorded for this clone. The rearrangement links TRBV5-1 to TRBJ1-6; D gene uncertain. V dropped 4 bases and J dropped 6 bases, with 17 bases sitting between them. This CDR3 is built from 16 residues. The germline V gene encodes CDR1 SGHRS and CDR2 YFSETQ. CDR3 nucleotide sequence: TGCGCCAGCAGCCCCAGACCGGGGATGGTTAATTCACCCCTCCACTTT. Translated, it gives CASSPRPGMVNSPLHF.